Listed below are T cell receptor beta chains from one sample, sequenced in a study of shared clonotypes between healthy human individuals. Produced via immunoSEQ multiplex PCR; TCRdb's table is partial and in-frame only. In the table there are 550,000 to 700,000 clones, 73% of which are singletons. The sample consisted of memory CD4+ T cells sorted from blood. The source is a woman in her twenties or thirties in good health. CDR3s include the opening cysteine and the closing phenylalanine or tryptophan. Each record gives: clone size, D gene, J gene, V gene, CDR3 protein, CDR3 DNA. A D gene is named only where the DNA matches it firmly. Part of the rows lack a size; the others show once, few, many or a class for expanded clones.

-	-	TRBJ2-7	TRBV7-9	CASSFRDEQYF	TGTGCCAGCAGCTTTAGGGACGAGCAGTACTTC
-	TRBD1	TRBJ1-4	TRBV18	CASTRGPNEKLFF	TGTGCCAGCACAAGGGGGCCCAATGAAAAACTGTTTTTT
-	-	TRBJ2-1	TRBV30	CAWSYTRYNEQFF	TGTGCCTGGAGCTATACTAGGTACAATGAGCAGTTCTTC
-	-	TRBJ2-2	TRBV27	CASSFSGRVLGGELFF	TGTGCCAGCAGTTTCTCGGGCAGGGTGTTAGGCGGGGAGCTGTTTTTT
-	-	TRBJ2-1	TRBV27	CASSAGAPSYNEQFF	TGTGCCAGCAGTGCTGGGGCCCCCTCCTACAATGAGCAGTTCTTC
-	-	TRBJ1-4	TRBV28	CASSPAGATNEKLFF	TGTGCCAGCAGCCCCGCCGGGGCAACTAATGAAAAACTGTTTTTT
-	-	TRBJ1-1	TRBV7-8	CASSPLGEVTGVNTEAFF	TGTGCCAGCAGCCCGCTGGGGGAAGTGACGGGAGTGAACACTGAAGCTTTCTTT
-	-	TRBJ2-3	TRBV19	CASSTDSSLSTDTQYF	TGTGCCAGTAGTACTGACAGCTCTCTAAGCACAGATACGCAGTATTTT
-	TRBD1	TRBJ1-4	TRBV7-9	CASSSGQGLEKLFF	TGTGCCAGCAGCTCGGGACAGGGGCTGGAAAAACTGTTTTTT
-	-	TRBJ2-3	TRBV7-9	CASSPTGQYSTDTQYF	TGTGCCAGCAGCCCCACCGGCCAGTATAGCACAGATACGCAGTATTTT
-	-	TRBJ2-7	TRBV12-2	CASRLAGRTTEDEQYF	TGTGCAAGTCGCTTAGCGGGGCGGACAACAGAGGACGAGCAGTACTTC
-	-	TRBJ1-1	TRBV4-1	CASSQPNTVNTEAFF	TGCGCCAGCAGCCAACCCAATACGGTGAACACTGAAGCTTTCTTT
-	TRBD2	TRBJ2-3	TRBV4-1	CASSQRTSGPSTDTQYF	TGCGCCAGCAGCCAAAGGACTAGCGGGCCCAGCACAGATACGCAGTATTTT
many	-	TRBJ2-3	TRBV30	CAWSPGVGDTDTQYF	TGTGCCTGGAGCCCAGGGGTTGGGGACACAGATACGCAGTATTTT
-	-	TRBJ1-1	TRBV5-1	CASSGGFTTNTEAFF	TGTGCCAGCAGCGGAGGCTTTACTACGAACACTGAAGCTTTCTTT
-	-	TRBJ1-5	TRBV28	CASSLVEPNQPQHF	TGTGCCAGCAGTTTGGTGGAGCCGAATCAGCCCCAGCATTTT
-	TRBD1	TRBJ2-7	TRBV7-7	CASSLGTGGAYEQYF	TGTGCCAGCAGCTTAGGGACAGGGGGCGCCTACGAGCAGTACTTC
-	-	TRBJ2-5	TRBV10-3	CAITNGDAETQYF	TGTGCCATCACCAATGGGGACGCTGAGACCCAGTACTTC
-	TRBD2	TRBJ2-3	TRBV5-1	CASSRVAGGPWGTDTQYF	TGCGCCAGCAGCCGAGTGGCGGGAGGGCCTTGGGGCACAGATACGCAGTATTTT
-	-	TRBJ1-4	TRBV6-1	CASRGDSNNEKLFF	TGTGCCAGCAGGGGAGACAGCAATAATGAAAAACTGTTTTTT
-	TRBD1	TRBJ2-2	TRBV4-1	CASSQAPGQANTGELFF	TGCGCCAGCAGCCAGGCACCGGGACAGGCGAACACCGGGGAGCTGTTTTTT
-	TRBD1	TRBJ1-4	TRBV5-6	CASSLRSGQGNEKLFF	TGTGCCAGCAGCTTGCGATCGGGACAGGGTAATGAAAAACTGTTTTTT
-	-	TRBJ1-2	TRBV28	CASSRTDRFSYGYTF	TGTGCCAGCAGCCGGACAGACCGCTTCTCCTATGGCTACACCTTC
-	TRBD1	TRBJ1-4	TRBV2	CASSLGGGGRAGKLFF	TGTGCCAGCAGTTTAGGGGGCGGGGGCCGAGCTGGAAAACTGTTTTTT
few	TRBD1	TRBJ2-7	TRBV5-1	CASSYGTGGSYEQYF	TGCGCCAGCAGCTACGGGACAGGGGGCTCCTACGAGCAGTACTTC
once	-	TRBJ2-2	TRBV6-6	CASRPQDTGELFF	TGTGCCAGCAGACCACAGGACACCGGGGAGCTGTTTTTT
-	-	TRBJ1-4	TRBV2	CASSKARGEKLFF	TGTGCCAGCAGTAAGGCTCGCGGAGAAAAACTGTTTTTT
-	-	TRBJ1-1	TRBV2	CASTVGGMNTEAFF	TGTGCCAGCACCGTCGGGGGTATGAACACTGAAGCTTTCTTT
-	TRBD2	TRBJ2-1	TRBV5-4	CASSPRLAENNEQFF	TGTGCCAGCAGCCCCAGACTAGCGGAGAACAATGAGCAGTTCTTC
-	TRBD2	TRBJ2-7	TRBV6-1	CASSPAGTSEYEQYF	TGTGCCAGCAGTCCCGCTGGGACTAGCGAGTACGAGCAGTACTTC
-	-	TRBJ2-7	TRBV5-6	CASSLGPGPHYEQYF	TGTGCCAGCAGCTTGGGACCGGGACCCCACTACGAGCAGTACTTC
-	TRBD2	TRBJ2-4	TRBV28	CASEAGGDIQYF	TGTGCCAGCGAAGCGGGGGGAGACATTCAGTACTTC
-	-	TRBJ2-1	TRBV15	CATSREGVHEQFF	TGTGCCACCAGCAGAGAAGGGGTTCATGAGCAGTTCTTC
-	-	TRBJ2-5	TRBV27	CASRGGWVQETQYF	TGTGCCAGCAGGGGAGGATGGGTCCAAGAGACCCAGTACTTC
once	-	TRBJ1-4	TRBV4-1	CASSLGMATNEKLFF	TGCGCCAGCAGCCTTGGTATGGCAACTAATGAAAAACTGTTTTTT
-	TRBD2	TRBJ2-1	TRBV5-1	CASSLDGGRGEQFF	TGCGCCAGCAGCTTGGATGGCGGGAGAGGTGAGCAGTTCTTC
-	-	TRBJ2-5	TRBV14	CASSPGPMGAKTQYF	TGTGCCAGCAGCCCGGGGCCCATGGGGGCGAAGACCCAGTACTTC
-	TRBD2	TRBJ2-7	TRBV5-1	CASSLGLAGTRSYEQYF	TGCGCCAGCAGCTTGGGGCTAGCGGGTACCCGCTCCTACGAGCAGTACTTC
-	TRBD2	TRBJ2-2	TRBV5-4	CASRSIAGEVTGELFF	TGTGCCAGCAGATCCATAGCGGGAGAAGTCACCGGGGAGCTGTTTTTT
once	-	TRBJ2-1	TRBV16	CASSQSSQYHEQFF	TGTGCCAGCAGCCAATCGAGCCAGTATCATGAGCAGTTCTTC
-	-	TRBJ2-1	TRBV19	CASSIERGASSYNEQFF	TGTGCCAGTAGTATAGAAAGGGGGGCTAGCTCCTACAATGAGCAGTTCTTC
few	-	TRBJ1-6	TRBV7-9	CASSPGLGGINSPLHF	TGTGCCAGCAGCCCAGGCCTTGGGGGTATCAATTCACCCCTCCACTTT
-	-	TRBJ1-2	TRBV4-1	CASSPRWGHDYGYTF	TGCGCCAGCAGCCCTCGATGGGGGCATGACTATGGCTACACCTTC
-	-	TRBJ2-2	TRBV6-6	CASSYPRGGGELFF	TGTGCCAGCAGTTACCCCAGGGGAGGCGGGGAGCTGTTTTTT
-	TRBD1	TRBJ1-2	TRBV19	CASSPDRGRGGYTF	TGTGCCAGTAGTCCGGACAGGGGGCGAGGTGGCTACACCTTC
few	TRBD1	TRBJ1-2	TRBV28	CASTTAGGANYGYTF	TGTGCCAGCACCACTGCAGGGGGGGCTAACTATGGCTACACCTTC
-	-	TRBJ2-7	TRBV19	CASSRGFSSYEQYF	TGTGCCAGTAGCCGAGGTTTTTCCTCCTACGAGCAGTACTTC
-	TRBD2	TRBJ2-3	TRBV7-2	CASSTSLAGDGTQYF	TGTGCCAGCAGCACCTCTCTAGCGGGGGACGGTACGCAGTATTTT
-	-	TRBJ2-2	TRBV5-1	CASSLGQVGELFF	TGCGCCAGCAGCTTGGGTCAGGTCGGGGAGCTGTTTTTT
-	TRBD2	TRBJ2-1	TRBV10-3	CAISGWGTSGYNEQFF	TGTGCCATCAGTGGATGGGGGACTAGCGGTTACAATGAGCAGTTCTTC
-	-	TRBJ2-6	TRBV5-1	CATTKGGGTGANVLTF	TGCGCCACTACCAAGGGTGGCGGGACTGGGGCCAACGTCCTGACTTTC
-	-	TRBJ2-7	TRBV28	CASSVPQRSRYEQYF	TGTGCCAGCAGTGTCCCCCAGCGGAGCCGCTACGAGCAGTACTTC
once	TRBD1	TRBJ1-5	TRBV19	CASRQGRTGGSVEPQHF	TGTGCCAGTAGACAAGGGAGGACAGGGGGCTCGGTGGAGCCCCAGCATTTT
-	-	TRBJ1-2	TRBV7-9	CASSPGSFGSQGYTF	TGTGCCAGCAGCCCCGGGTCCTTTGGGTCTCAGGGCTACACCTTC
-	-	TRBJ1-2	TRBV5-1	CASSLGRNYGYTF	TGCGCCAGCAGCTTGGGCCGGAACTATGGCTACACCTTC
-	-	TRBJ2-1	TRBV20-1	CSARDRAGKFF	TGCAGTGCTAGAGATCGGGCAGGGAAGTTCTTC